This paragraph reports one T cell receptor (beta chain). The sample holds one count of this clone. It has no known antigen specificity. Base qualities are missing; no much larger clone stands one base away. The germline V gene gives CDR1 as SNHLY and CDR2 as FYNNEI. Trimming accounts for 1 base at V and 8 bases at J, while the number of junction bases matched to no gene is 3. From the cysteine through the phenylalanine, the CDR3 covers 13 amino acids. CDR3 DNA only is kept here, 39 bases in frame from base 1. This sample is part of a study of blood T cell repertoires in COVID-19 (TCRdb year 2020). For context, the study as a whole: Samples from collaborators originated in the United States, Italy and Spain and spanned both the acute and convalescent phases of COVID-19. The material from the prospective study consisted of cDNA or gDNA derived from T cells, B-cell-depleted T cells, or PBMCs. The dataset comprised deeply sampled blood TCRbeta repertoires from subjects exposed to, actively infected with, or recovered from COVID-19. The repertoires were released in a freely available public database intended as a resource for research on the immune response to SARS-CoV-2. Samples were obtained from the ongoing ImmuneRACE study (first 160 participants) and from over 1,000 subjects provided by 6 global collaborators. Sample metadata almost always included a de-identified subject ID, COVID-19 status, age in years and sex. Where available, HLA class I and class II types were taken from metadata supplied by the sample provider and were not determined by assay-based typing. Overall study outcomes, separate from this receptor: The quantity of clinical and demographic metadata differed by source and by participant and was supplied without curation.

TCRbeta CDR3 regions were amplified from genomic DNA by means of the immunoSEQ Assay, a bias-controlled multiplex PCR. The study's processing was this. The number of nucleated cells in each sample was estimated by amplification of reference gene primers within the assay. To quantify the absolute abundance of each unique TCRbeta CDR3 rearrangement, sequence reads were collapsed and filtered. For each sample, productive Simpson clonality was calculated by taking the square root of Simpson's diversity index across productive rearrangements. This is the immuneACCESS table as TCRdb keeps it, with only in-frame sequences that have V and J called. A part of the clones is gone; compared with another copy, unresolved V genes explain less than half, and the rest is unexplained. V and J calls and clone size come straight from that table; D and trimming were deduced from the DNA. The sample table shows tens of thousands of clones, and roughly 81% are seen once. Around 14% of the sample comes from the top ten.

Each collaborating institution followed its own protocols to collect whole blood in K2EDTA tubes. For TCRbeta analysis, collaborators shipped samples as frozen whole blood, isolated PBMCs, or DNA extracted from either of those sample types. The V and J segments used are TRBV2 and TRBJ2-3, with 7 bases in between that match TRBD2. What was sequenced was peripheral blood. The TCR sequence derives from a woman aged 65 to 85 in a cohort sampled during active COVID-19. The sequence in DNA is TGTGCCAGCAGTGAAGACGGACTAGGTACGCAGTATTTT. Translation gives CASSEDGLGTQYF.